This paragraph reports one T cell receptor (beta chain). Its antigen specificity is not known. Base qualities are not recorded, but no much larger clone differs from it by a single base. The data were taken from a study of T cell responses to AZD1222 COVID-19 vaccine (dated by TCRdb to 2020 to 2023). Regarding the complete study: A total of approximately 240 trial participants underwent TCR sequencing, of whom about 200 received two doses of AZD1222 and around 25 received two doses of the MenACWY control vaccine. Enrollment into the trials was organized by age into subgroups of 18-55, 56-69 and 70-plus years, and those subgroups contained approximately 150, 30 and 60 TCR-sequenced participants, respectively. On the study overall, not on this receptor specifically: Spike-specific TCR breadth and depth rose significantly after two AZD1222 doses compared with day 0 and with MenACWY recipients. Epitopes outside the regions mutated in the B.1.351 and B.1.1.7 variants were reportedly recognized by nearly half of the unique spike-specific TCRs. Conclusions about previously exposed vaccinees are limited because only six or seven AZD1222 recipients were SARS-CoV-2 seropositive at baseline. No day 14 peak-response samples were available, so repertoires were characterized only after the peak T cell response. CD4 TCRs associated with the vaccine covered the entire spike protein, and the dominant responses were in regions 160-218 and 743-854. In the small 56-69-year group, the increase in depth fell short of significance, most likely because of low power. Most participants were white British and females outnumbered males, and the authors suggested that clonal diversity may have been underestimated.

The CDR3 regions of human TCRbeta chains were analyzed by immunosequencing. Per the source publication's procedure: Repertoire TCRs were checked for matches against a reference library of SARS-CoV-2-specific TCRs that had been generated using the MIRA antigen-specificity platform. Breadth was defined as the fraction of unique TCRs that were SARS-CoV-2-associated, and depth was defined as the fraction of total T cells that were SARS-CoV-2-associated. Each spike-specific TCR was assigned to its reactive spike region and to a CD4 or CD8 class using the MIRA data. Log10-transformed breadth and depth values were compared by one-way ANOVA with Sidak's multiple comparisons tests. Held by TCRdb, this immuneACCESS table contains in-frame sequences only and omits some clones. Under half of the omission traces to an unresolved V gene where checked; the cause of the rest is unknown. D and trimming come from the DNA, and the V and J calls and clone size come from that table. This sample gives about 150,000 clones in total; roughly nine tenths of them show up just once. Together, the top ten hold about 7% of the sample.

According to the study, the label for this sample's time point signals: sample from adult after SARS-CoV-2 infection, after symptom onset. A couple of convalescent COVID-19 patients, sampled after symptom onset from adults with prior SARS-CoV-2 infection, were also TCR-sequenced for comparison. The CDR1 and CDR2 encoded by the germline V gene are ENHRY and SYGVKD. V has 4 bases trimmed and J has 6 bases trimmed; junction bases matching no gene number 5. The CDR3 has 16 amino acids, counting the end cysteine and phenylalanine. The sequence is cut down to CDR3 DNA, 48 bases in frame from base 1. The rearranged chain carries TRBV10-3 and TRBJ2-1, with TRBD2 identical over 14 junction bases. The source of this sequence is an adult who had recovered from COVID-19. The sequencing here drew on peripheral blood, taken after recovery from COVID-19. This receptor has the CDR3 CAISGTSGRSGNEQFF. In nucleotides, the sequence is TGTGCCATCAGTGGGACTAGCGGGAGGTCCGGCAATGAGCAGTTCTTC.